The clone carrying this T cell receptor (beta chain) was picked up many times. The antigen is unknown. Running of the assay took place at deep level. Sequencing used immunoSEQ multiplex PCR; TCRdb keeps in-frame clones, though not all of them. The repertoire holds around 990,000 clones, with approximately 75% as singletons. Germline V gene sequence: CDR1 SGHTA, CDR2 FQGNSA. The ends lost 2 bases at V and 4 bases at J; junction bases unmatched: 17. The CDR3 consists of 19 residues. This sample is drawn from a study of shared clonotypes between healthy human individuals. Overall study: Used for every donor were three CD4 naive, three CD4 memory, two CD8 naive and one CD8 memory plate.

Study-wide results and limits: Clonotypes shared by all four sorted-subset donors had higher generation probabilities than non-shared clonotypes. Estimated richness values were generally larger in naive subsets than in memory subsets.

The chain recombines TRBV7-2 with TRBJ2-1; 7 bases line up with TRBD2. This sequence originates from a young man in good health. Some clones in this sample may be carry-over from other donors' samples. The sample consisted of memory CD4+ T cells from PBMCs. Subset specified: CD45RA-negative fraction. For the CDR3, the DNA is TGTGCCAGCAGCTTATTTGGAAGAACTAGCGCGTTCACATACAATGAGCAGTTCTTC. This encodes CASSLFGRTSAFTYNEQFF.